The rows below give T cell receptor beta chains drawn from one sample of a study of patients and donors after allogeneic stem cell transplantation. One entry per CDR3 protein results from TCRdb running MiXCR on the RT-PCR reads. The sample shows roughly 960,000 distinct CDR3 sequences, roughly 18% of them seen only once. The specimen was blood, either unsorted or a sorted T cell fraction (not recorded which). The receptors were gathered from a human donor who was either an allogeneic HSCT recipient or a stem cell or donor lymphocyte infusion donor (not recorded which). It is not recorded whose cells these are; they may come from a transplant donor. Both conserved end residues are part of each CDR3. Not every row has a clone size; where given, it reads once, few, many or a size class.

many | TRBV7-9 | CALSAQGANYGYTF
NA | TRBV25-1 | CASSATNLGIQYF
NA | TRBV5-8 | CASSFPWNTEAFF
NA | TRBV20-1 | CSAERASGRARTDTQYF
NA | TRBV29-1 | CSVVTGRTEAFF
few | TRBV24-1 | CATSDVTGTAGANVLTF
NA | TRBV5-4 | CASRLDREPNYGYTF
few | TRBV20-1 | CSADTHAQGSGYTF
NA | TRBV3-1 | CASSQGATSNTGELFF
NA | TRBV6-4 | CASSDEPGPRSPLHF
few | TRBV6-5 | CASSYSLGGVGYNEQFF
many | TRBV12-3/TRBV12-4 | CASRTAGGPFTEFF
NA | TRBV12-3/TRBV12-4 | CASSLLSVGATDTQYF
NA | TRBV20-1 | CSARDGWRLAKNIQYF
NA | TRBV25-1 | CASTGPTYEQYF
NA | TRBV3-1 | CASSQLSGRTVILAQYF
few | TRBV5-1 | CASSLYQREGKDTQYF
NA | TRBV7-6 | CASSLPQGQGVYNEQFF
many | TRBV20-1 | CSAIAGAETQYF
few | TRBV29-1 | CSVGDSYNSPLHF
few | TRBV7-9 | CASSPRDNSPLHF
few | TRBV5-1 | CASSLGTGEGSNQPQHF
once | TRBV3-1 | CASSQTMNEQYF
NA | TRBV2 | CASSERTQIPTGGGGNTEAFF
NA | TRBV12-3/TRBV12-4 | CASSLDRKEPGANVLTF
few | TRBV11-2 | CASSLVEKLAGGYTQYF
few | TRBV12-3/TRBV12-4 | CASSPVRRRSYNEQFF
NA | TRBV20-1 | CSLSGVTYEQYF
few | TRBV29-1 | CSGYFTEAFF
few | TRBV7-9 | CASSLTDGIEQYF
NA | TRBV7-9 | CATTPGQDTQYF
NA | TRBV28 | CASSLDRDYDQYF
few | TRBV12-3/TRBV12-4 | CASSPLGQGFVDGYTF
NA | TRBV12-3/TRBV12-4 | CASSPGGLFEQFF
NA | TRBV11-1 | CASSVRDRRGRANVLTF
few | TRBV5-1 | CASSLIAGGSETQYF
NA | TRBV9 | CASSVRGDVSDTQYF
NA | TRBV3-1 | CASSQQEVGLAVDEQFF
NA | TRBV5-1 | CASSLDSTYTGELFF
NA | TRBV7-9 | CASSLDDREAFF
NA | TRBV6-1 | CASSEERLVSGNTIYF
NA | TRBV10-3 | CAISGRTSHTYNEQFF
few | TRBV3-1 | CASSLGTSLGETQYF
few | TRBV18 | CASSPQREGLNEQFF
NA | TRBV6-5 | CASSYRGTSGRFADTQYF
NA | TRBV6-5 | CASSYSYSGLPRPGELFF
many | TRBV29-1 | CSGTTGTHTGELFF